A selection of T cell receptor beta chains follows, all from one sample in a study of cytomegalovirus exposure and HLA in healthy donors. Sequencing was performed with immunoSEQ multiplex PCR; in TCRdb, only in-frame clones are kept and a portion is missing. This sample has 45,000 to 65,000 clones; about 82% occur once, and the top ten carry roughly 1.5%. Sequencing input: PBMCs. The source of these receptors is a man aged 30 to 39 in good health and CMV-seronegative. Both conserved end residues are part of each CDR3. Each record gives: J gene, V gene, D gene, clone size, CDR3 protein, CDR3 DNA. D genes are given only for firm matches. Clone size is not always given. Where it is, it says once, few, many or a class for expanded clones.

J gene: TRBJ1-2; V gene: TRBV5-4; D gene: -; clone size: -; CDR3 protein: CASSLVFAGRYGYTF; CDR3 DNA: TGTGCCAGCAGCTTGGTTTTCGCAGGGCGCTATGGCTACACCTTC
J gene: TRBJ2-2; V gene: TRBV7-2; D gene: -; clone size: -; CDR3 protein: CASGRNTGELFF; CDR3 DNA: TGTGCCAGCGGGAGGAACACCGGGGAGCTGTTTTTT
J gene: TRBJ2-7; V gene: TRBV5-8; D gene: -; clone size: -; CDR3 protein: CASSLTWAGTYEQYF; CDR3 DNA: TGTGCCAGCAGCTTGACGTGGGCTGGCACCTACGAGCAGTACTTC
J gene: TRBJ1-2; V gene: TRBV27; D gene: -; clone size: -; CDR3 protein: CASSLAARGPINYGYTF; CDR3 DNA: TGTGCCAGCAGTTTAGCGGCCAGGGGACCTATTAACTATGGCTACACCTTC
J gene: TRBJ2-7; V gene: TRBV4-1; D gene: -; clone size: -; CDR3 protein: CASSQEAGSSYEQYF; CDR3 DNA: TGCGCCAGCAGCCAAGAAGCGGGCAGCTCCTACGAGCAGTACTTC
J gene: TRBJ1-3; V gene: TRBV6-5; D gene: -; clone size: few; CDR3 protein: CASSYRRGTQGNTIYF; CDR3 DNA: TGTGCCAGCAGTTACCGGAGAGGGACACAGGGAAACACCATATATTTT
J gene: TRBJ1-3; V gene: TRBV30; D gene: TRBD1; clone size: few; CDR3 protein: CAWSGRGLWGNTIYF; CDR3 DNA: TGTGCCTGGAGCGGCAGGGGGCTCTGGGGAAACACCATATATTTT
J gene: TRBJ2-1; V gene: TRBV30; D gene: -; clone size: -; CDR3 protein: CAWTGGWGEQFF; CDR3 DNA: TGTGCCTGGACCGGGGGTTGGGGTGAGCAGTTCTTC
J gene: TRBJ1-5; V gene: TRBV28; D gene: -; clone size: -; CDR3 protein: CASRTTGFNQPQHF; CDR3 DNA: TGTGCCAGCAGGACCACAGGATTCAATCAGCCCCAGCATTTT
J gene: TRBJ2-1; V gene: TRBV4-2; D gene: TRBD2; clone size: -; CDR3 protein: CASSQALAGASDEQFF; CDR3 DNA: TGTGCCAGCAGCCAAGCGCTAGCGGGAGCGTCTGATGAGCAGTTCTTC
J gene: TRBJ1-2; V gene: TRBV28; D gene: -; clone size: once; CDR3 protein: CASSSPGTPSGYTF; CDR3 DNA: TGTGCCAGCAGTTCCCCCGGGACTCCGAGTGGCTACACCTTC
J gene: TRBJ2-1; V gene: TRBV7-9; D gene: TRBD2; clone size: once; CDR3 protein: CASSFALAGAYNEQFF; CDR3 DNA: TGTGCCAGCAGCTTCGCCCTAGCGGGAGCTTACAATGAGCAGTTCTTC
J gene: TRBJ1-5; V gene: TRBV30; D gene: TRBD1; clone size: -; CDR3 protein: CAWSRDRGSNSNQPQHF; CDR3 DNA: TGTGCCTGGAGCCGGGACAGGGGGTCCAATAGCAATCAGCCCCAGCATTTT
J gene: TRBJ2-2; V gene: TRBV30; D gene: TRBD1; clone size: -; CDR3 protein: CAWSVGPGQTNTGELFF; CDR3 DNA: TGTGCCTGGAGTGTAGGTCCGGGACAGACGAACACCGGGGAGCTGTTTTTT
J gene: TRBJ1-2; V gene: TRBV25-1; D gene: -; clone size: -; CDR3 protein: CASTTSSGGNGYTF; CDR3 DNA: TGTGCCAGCACTACCTCGAGCGGAGGGAACGGCTACACCTTC
J gene: TRBJ1-5; V gene: TRBV6-1; D gene: -; clone size: -; CDR3 protein: CASSGRGGQTSNQPQHF; CDR3 DNA: TGTGCCAGCAGTGGCAGGGGTGGACAGACTAGCAATCAGCCCCAGCATTTT
J gene: TRBJ2-3; V gene: TRBV2; D gene: -; clone size: -; CDR3 protein: CASSKLVPTDTQYF; CDR3 DNA: TGTGCCAGCAGCAAACTAGTACCCACAGATACGCAGTATTTT
J gene: TRBJ1-6; V gene: TRBV7-6; D gene: TRBD1; clone size: -; CDR3 protein: CASSSLQGAVGNSPLHF; CDR3 DNA: TGTGCCAGCAGCTCTCTACAGGGGGCGGTTGGTAATTCACCCCTCCACTTT
J gene: TRBJ2-7; V gene: TRBV5-4; D gene: TRBD2; clone size: -; CDR3 protein: CASSPEPLAGSSYEQYF; CDR3 DNA: TGTGCCAGCAGCCCCGAGCCCTTAGCGGGGAGCTCCTACGAGCAGTACTTC
J gene: TRBJ2-1; V gene: TRBV19; D gene: TRBD1; clone size: -; CDR3 protein: CASSIGGTDYNEQFF; CDR3 DNA: TGTGCCAGTAGTATAGGGGGGACAGACTACAATGAGCAGTTCTTC
J gene: TRBJ1-1; V gene: TRBV29-1; D gene: -; clone size: -; CDR3 protein: CSVEDTGIQAFF; CDR3 DNA: TGCAGCGTTGAAGACACCGGGATTCAAGCTTTCTTT
J gene: TRBJ2-1; V gene: TRBV4-1; D gene: TRBD1; clone size: -; CDR3 protein: CASSQDAIIPLGTGGQVRFF; CDR3 DNA: TGCGCCAGCAGCCAAGATGCTATCATCCCGCTCGGGACAGGGGGTCAGGTACGGTTCTTC
J gene: TRBJ1-1; V gene: TRBV25-1; D gene: TRBD1; clone size: -; CDR3 protein: CASSIGFGTGGTEAFF; CDR3 DNA: TGTGCCAGCAGTATTGGATTCGGGACAGGGGGTACTGAAGCTTTCTTT
J gene: TRBJ2-3; V gene: TRBV5-1; D gene: -; clone size: -; CDR3 protein: CASSPKGSSSTDTQYF; CDR3 DNA: TGCGCCAGCAGCCCGAAGGGGTCCAGTAGCACAGATACGCAGTATTTT
J gene: TRBJ1-2; V gene: TRBV7-2; D gene: TRBD1; clone size: few; CDR3 protein: CASSPGQGYGYTF; CDR3 DNA: TGTGCCAGCAGCCCGGGACAGGGTTATGGCTACACCTTC
J gene: TRBJ2-2; V gene: TRBV5-1; D gene: -; clone size: few; CDR3 protein: CASSLVPGANTGELFF; CDR3 DNA: TGCGCCAGCAGCTTGGTCCCAGGGGCCAACACCGGGGAGCTGTTTTTT
J gene: TRBJ1-1; V gene: TRBV10-3; D gene: -; clone size: -; CDR3 protein: CAISANQVEAFF; CDR3 DNA: TGTGCCATCAGTGCCAACCAGGTTGAAGCTTTCTTT
J gene: TRBJ1-3; V gene: TRBV5-4; D gene: TRBD1; clone size: -; CDR3 protein: CASSAAGTGGGNTIYF; CDR3 DNA: TGTGCCAGCAGCGCAGCCGGGACAGGGGGCGGAAACACCATATATTTT
J gene: TRBJ2-1; V gene: TRBV7-9; D gene: TRBD2; clone size: few; CDR3 protein: CASSFGTSGGLDEQFF; CDR3 DNA: TGTGCCAGCAGCTTCGGGACTAGCGGGGGGTTGGATGAGCAGTTCTTC
J gene: TRBJ2-5; V gene: TRBV6-6; D gene: -; clone size: -; CDR3 protein: CASSYHREGKETQYF; CDR3 DNA: TGTGCCAGCAGTTACCACAGGGAAGGGAAAGAGACCCAGTACTTC
J gene: TRBJ1-5; V gene: TRBV7-9; D gene: TRBD1; clone size: -; CDR3 protein: CASSATGSDNQPQHF; CDR3 DNA: TGTGCCAGCAGCGCGACAGGGTCTGACAATCAGCCCCAGCATTTT
J gene: TRBJ2-7; V gene: TRBV10-3; D gene: TRBD2; clone size: -; CDR3 protein: CAISGGSGRAFEQYF; CDR3 DNA: TGTGCCATCAGTGGGGGTAGCGGGAGGGCCTTCGAGCAGTACTTC
J gene: TRBJ2-5; V gene: TRBV5-6; D gene: -; clone size: -; CDR3 protein: CASSLVGVQGPETQYF; CDR3 DNA: TGTGCCAGCAGCTTGGTTGGGGTACAGGGTCCAGAGACCCAGTACTTC
J gene: TRBJ2-2; V gene: TRBV11-2; D gene: -; clone size: -; CDR3 protein: CASSPSSEGTGELFF; CDR3 DNA: TGTGCCAGCAGCCCGTCTAGTGAAGGAACCGGGGAGCTGTTTTTT
J gene: TRBJ1-3; V gene: TRBV7-8; D gene: -; clone size: -; CDR3 protein: CASSLYRSGNTIYF; CDR3 DNA: TGTGCCAGCAGCTTATATCGCTCTGGAAACACCATATATTTT